This T cell receptor (beta chain) is drawn from a study of vaccination effects on CD4 cells after COVID-19. This CDR3 spans 14 amino acids. Germline V gives CDR1 SGHTA, CDR2 FQGNSA. V lost 0 bases and J lost 5, with 10 bases in between. A note on this clone: The antigen remains undetermined.

ViraFEST expansion of antigen-specific CD4+ T cells with viral peptide pools preceded sequencing. Once cultured for about 9 days, the cells underwent separation to obtain CD4+ T cells. Participants were vaccinated with two doses of either the BNT162b2 or mRNA-1273 vaccine. The data were produced by immunoSEQ multiplex PCR, yet TCRdb's version contains in-frame clones alone and is incomplete. In the table there are approximately 31,000 clones, roughly two thirds of which are singletons. This rearrangement joins TRBV7-2 to TRBJ1-1; no clear D gene. The specimen comprised CD4+ T cells from PBMCs cultured with HCoV-229E spike peptides, sampled after COVID-19 vaccination. This clonotype was sampled from a human donor who received a COVID-19 vaccine. The CDR3 DNA reads TGTGCCAGCAGCTTAGCGCCGGGGTTGACTGAAGCTTTCTTT. This gives the protein CASSLAPGLTEAFF.